The 15 T cell receptor beta chains listed next were all sequenced from one sample in a study of T cells in women clearing cervical HPV infection. The method was immunoSEQ multiplex PCR; TCRdb's version includes in-frame clones alone and lacks a portion of them. The sample has some 40,000 clones. What was sequenced was blood buffy coat. All receptors come from a woman aged 18 to 75 with a cervical HPV16 infection that either progressed to CIN3+ or cleared (not recorded which).

Turning to this clone: The CDR3 is cut off 3 residues early in the read; its end comes from the germline J gene. J is TRBJ1-6 and V is TRBV5-1; TRBD1 might be the D (6 bases). The ends were cut back, 5 bases at V and 8 bases at J, with 20 bases in the middle. CDR1 and CDR2 (germline): SGHRS, YFSETQ. CDR3 size: 16 residues. CDR3 residues: CASSSVAGAPDSPLHF. CDR3 bases read: TGCGCCAGCAGTTCGGTTGCAGGGGCGCCAGATTCACCC. Drawing the rest from reference TRBV5-1 and TRBJ1-6, the complete variable domain is KAGVTQTPRYLIKTRGQQVTLSCSPISGHRSVSWYQQTPGQGLQFLFEYFSETQRNKGNFPGRFSGRQFSNSRSEMNVSTLELGDSALYLCASSSVAGAPDSPLHFGNGTRLTVT.

Of note for this clone: The read gets to within 3 residues of the CDR3 end, and the germline J gene fills in the rest. The chain employs TRBV10-1 and TRBJ2-3; possible D gene TRBD2, 5 bases. Trimming removed 0 bases from V and 4 bases from J, with 14 bases in between. CDR1 WNHNN and CDR2 SYGVQD come from the germline V gene (reference sequence). This CDR3 comprises 16 residues. The part of the CDR3 DNA that was read is TGCGCCAGCAGTGAGTCACGTGCGGGTGTACCAGATACG. It encodes CASSESRAGVPDT. The CDR3 as a whole reads CASSESRAGVPDTQYF.

With respect to this clone: The read ends 3 residues before the CDR3 terminus; that terminus is restored from the germline J gene. The rearrangement links TRBV12-3 or TRBV12-4 to TRBJ2-7; 9 bases line up with TRBD1. The CDR3 has 15 amino acids. V shed 6 bases and J 0 bases; nucleotides not matched to a gene: 6. CDR3: CASSLTGGNSYEQYF. The part of the CDR3 DNA that was read is TGTGCCAGCAGCCTGACAGGGGGGAACTCCTACGAG.

As regards this clone: Read data end 3 residues before the CDR3 end; the end is taken from the germline J gene. The chain is built from TRBV6-7 and TRBJ2-7, with TRBD1 matching over 9 bases. TRBV6-7 qualifies as an ORF whose function is uncertain. V gave up 5 bases and J gave up 3 bases; unmatched junction bases: 8. The CDR3 totals 15 residues. The covered CDR3 bases are TGTGCCAGCAGTACTCCGGGACAGGGAGGCTACGAG. This encodes CASSTPGQGGYE. The complete CDR3 protein is CASSTPGQGGYEQYF.

On this clone itself: The sequenced fragment ends 3 residues before the CDR3 boundary, so the rest is inferred from the germline J gene. V and J are TRBV5-1 and TRBJ1-2, with 8 bases fitting TRBD1. This CDR3 has 13 residues. CDR1 SGHRS and CDR2 YFSETQ come from the germline V gene. The CDR3 sequence: CASSLNRGYDYTF. CDR3 DNA (partial): TGCGCCAGCAGCTTAAACAGGGGGTACGAC.

About this clone itself: From the germline J gene comes the end of the CDR3, since the read stops 3 residues before it. The chain combines TRBV4-1 with TRBJ2-1; no firm D call. Between the trimmed V and J ends, which lost 4 bases and 8 bases, there was a span of 15 bases. Per the germline V gene, CDR1 is MGHRA and CDR2 is YSYEKL. The CDR3 runs to 14 residues. The CDR3 DNA, read in part, is TGCGCCAGCAGCCCCAATCTAGAGTACGATGAG. This encodes CASSPNLEYDE. The full-length CDR3 reads as CASSPNLEYDEQFF.

With regard to this clone: The CDR3 end is not reached by the read, which stops 3 residues before it; the germline J gene fills it in. V is TRBV19 and J is TRBJ2-1; the match to TRBD2 covers 8 bases. CDR1 is LNHDA, CDR2 SQIVND, per germline (reference sequence). J lost 4 bases, V lost 4 bases, and 0 bases had no gene match. This CDR3 comprises 13 residues. CDR3: CASSSGRYNEQFF. CDR3 bases read: TGTGCCAGTAGTAGCGGGAGGTACAATGAG.

A remark on this clone: The read ends 3 residues before the CDR3 terminus; that terminus is restored from the germline J gene. V and J are TRBV6-1 and TRBJ2-3; 7 bases line up with TRBD1. V trimming: 0 bases; J trimming: 2 bases; junction bases outside the gene matches: 11. There are 18 residues in the CDR3. From germline, CDR1 is MNHNS and CDR2 SASEGT. The CDR3: CASSEAGSRTGLTDTQYF. The CDR3 DNA, read in part, is TGTGCCAGCAGTGAAGCGGGAAGTAGGACAGGTCTCACAGATACG.

Details on this clone: The read ends 3 residues shy of where the CDR3 ends; the end is completed using the germline J gene. V and J are TRBV7-9 and TRBJ2-3; possibly TRBD1 for D (5 bases). The CDR3 loop spans 14 amino acids. Per germline, CDR1 SEHNR and CDR2 FQNEAQ (reference sequence). The CDR3 DNA, read in part, is TGTGCCAGCAGCTTAGTACAGGAAGAAGAGACG. Residues: CASSLVQEEET. The full CDR3 sequence reads CASSLVQEEETQYF.

As regards this clone: The read stops 3 residues short of the end of the CDR3; the missing end is completed from the germline J gene. J is TRBJ1-4 and V is TRBV30; D call uncertain. There are 13 residues in the CDR3. Deletions cut 0 bases from V and 5 bases from J, with 7 bases between. Germline V gene sequence: CDR1 GTSNPN, CDR2 SVGIG (reference sequence). CDR3: CAWSVQLNEKLFF. The CDR3 bases that were read are TGTGCCTGGAGTGTACAGCTCAATGAAAAA.

In the case of this clone: The read terminates 3 residues ahead of where the CDR3 ends, so the germline J gene completes it. V and J are TRBV30 and TRBJ1-2, with a tentative D call TRBD1 (5 bases). The V gene's germline CDR1 is GTSNPN and CDR2 SVGIG (reference sequence). The CDR3 contains 14 residues. CDR3 DNA, as far as it was read: TGTGCCTGTATAAACCGGGACTCCGGATACGAC. Residues: CACINRDSGYD. The full CDR3 sequence reads CACINRDSGYDYTF.

Concerning this clone: The CDR3 goes on 3 residues after the read ends, and that part is filled in from the germline J gene. The rearrangement uses TRBV19 and TRBJ2-2, with D tentatively TRBD1 (5 bases). This CDR3 has 14 residues. Germline CDR1 and CDR2: LNHDA and SQIVND (reference sequence). CDR3 DNA, as far as it was read: TGTGCCAGTAATCGGTACTCTGGGGCCAACGTG. Translated, it gives CASNRYSGANV. The entire CDR3 protein is CASNRYSGANVLFF.

CDR3 residues: CASSADRSGEQFF. The CDR3 bases that were read are TGTGCCAGCAGCGCCGACAGGAGTGGTGAG. This chain uses TRBV5-4 with TRBJ2-1, with a tentative D call TRBD1 (6 bases). Coverage ceases 3 residues before the CDR3 finishes, and the germline J gene fills in the end. The CDR3 is 13 residues long. The V end lost 4 bases, the J end lost 9 bases, and 14 bases lay between the germline ends. CDR1 and CDR2 from the germline V gene are SGHNT and YYREEE (reference sequence). Looking up the rest from reference TRBV5-4 and TRBJ2-1 gives the full variable domain: ETGVTQSPTHLIKTRGQQVTLRCSSQSGHNTVSWYQQALGQGPQFIFQYYREEENGRGNFPPRFSGLQFPNYSSELNVNALELDDSALYLCASSADRSGEQFFGPGTRLTVL.

The CDR3 DNA, read in part, is TGTGCCAGCAGCTTGGAGACAGGGGGGGACGAAAAG. Translating gives CASSLETGGDEK. The complete CDR3 reads CASSLETGGDEKLFF. V gene TRBV5-6 combines with J gene TRBJ2-2; 9 nucleotides agree with TRBD1. With the read ending 3 residues before the CDR3 end, the germline J gene is used to fill in that end. Germline V gene lookup returns CDR1 SGHDT and CDR2 YYEEEE. This CDR3 is 15 amino acids long.

With respect to this clone: The read terminates 3 residues before the CDR3 end, so the remaining end is supplied by the germline J gene. The V gene is TRBV5-1, the J gene TRBJ1-1; no clear D. This CDR3 spans 14 amino acids. V lost 0 bases and J lost 4, with 10 bases in between. CDR1 and CDR2 (germline): SGHRS, YFSETQ. The CDR3 protein is CASSLGYPGTEAFF. The part of the CDR3 DNA that was read is TGCGCCAGCAGCTTGGGGTACCCCGGCACTGAA. Using reference TRBV5-1 and TRBJ1-1 for the parts outside the CDR3, the full variable domain is KAGVTQTPRYLIKTRGQQVTLSCSPISGHRSVSWYQQTPGQGLQFLFEYFSETQRNKGNFPGRFSGRQFSNSRSEMNVSTLELGDSALYLCASSLGYPGTEAFFGQGTRLTVV.